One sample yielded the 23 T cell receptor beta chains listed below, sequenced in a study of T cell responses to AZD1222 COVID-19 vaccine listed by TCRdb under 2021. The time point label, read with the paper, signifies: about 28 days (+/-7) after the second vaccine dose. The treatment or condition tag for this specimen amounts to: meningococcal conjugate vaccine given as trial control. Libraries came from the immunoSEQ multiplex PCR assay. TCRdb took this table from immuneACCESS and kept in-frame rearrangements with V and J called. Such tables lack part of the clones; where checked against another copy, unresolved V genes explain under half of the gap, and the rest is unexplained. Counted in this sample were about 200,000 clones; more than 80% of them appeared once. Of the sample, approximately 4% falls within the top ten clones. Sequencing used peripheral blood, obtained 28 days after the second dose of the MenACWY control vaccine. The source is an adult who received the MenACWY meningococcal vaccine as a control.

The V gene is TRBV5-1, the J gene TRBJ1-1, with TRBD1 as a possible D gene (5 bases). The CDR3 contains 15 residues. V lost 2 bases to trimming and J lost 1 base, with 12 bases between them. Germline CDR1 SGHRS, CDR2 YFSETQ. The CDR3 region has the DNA TGCGCCAGCAGCTTCGGGGGGGTACAGAACACTGAAGCTTTCTTT. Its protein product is CASSFGGVQNTEAFF.

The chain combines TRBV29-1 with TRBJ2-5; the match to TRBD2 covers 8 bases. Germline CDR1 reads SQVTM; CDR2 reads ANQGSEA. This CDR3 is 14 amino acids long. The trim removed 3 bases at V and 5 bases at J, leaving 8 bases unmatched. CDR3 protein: CSVEPGGASETQYF. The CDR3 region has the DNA TGCAGCGTTGAGCCCGGGGGGGCCTCCGAGACCCAGTACTTC.

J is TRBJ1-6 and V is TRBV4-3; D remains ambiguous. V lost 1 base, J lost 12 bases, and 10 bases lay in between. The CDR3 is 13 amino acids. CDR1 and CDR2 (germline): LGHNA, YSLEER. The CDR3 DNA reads TGCGCCAGCAGCCAAGTTAGAGGGCGACCCCTCCACTTT. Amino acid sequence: CASSQVRGRPLHF.

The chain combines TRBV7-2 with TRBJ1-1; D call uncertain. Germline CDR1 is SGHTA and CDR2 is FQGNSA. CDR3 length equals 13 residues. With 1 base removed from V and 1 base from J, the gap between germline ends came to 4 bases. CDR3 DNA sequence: TGTGCCAGCAGCTTAGTGGGGAACACTGAAGCTTTCTTT. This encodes CASSLVGNTEAFF.

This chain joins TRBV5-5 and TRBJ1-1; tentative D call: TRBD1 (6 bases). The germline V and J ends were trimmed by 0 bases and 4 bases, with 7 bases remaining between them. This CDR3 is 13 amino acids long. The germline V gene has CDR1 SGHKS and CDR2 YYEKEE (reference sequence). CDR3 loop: CASSLGDTTEAFF. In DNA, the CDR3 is TGTGCCAGCAGCTTGGGGGACACCACTGAAGCTTTCTTT.

CDR3 sequence (DNA): TGTGCCAGCAGTCCCGGCAGCATTAATCAGCCCCAGCATTTT. Translation gives CASSPGSINQPQHF. This chain connects TRBV5-5 to TRBJ1-5; D is uncertain. Germline CDR1 SGHKS, CDR2 YYEKEE (reference sequence). The CDR3 sequence is 14 residues long. The V end was cut by 5 bases, the J end by 4 bases, with 13 bases between.

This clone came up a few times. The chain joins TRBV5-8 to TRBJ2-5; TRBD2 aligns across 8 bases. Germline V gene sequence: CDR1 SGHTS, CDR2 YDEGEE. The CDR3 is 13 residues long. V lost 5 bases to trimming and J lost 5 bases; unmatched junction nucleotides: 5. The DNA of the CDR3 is TGTGCCAGCAGGAAGAGCGGGAGCGAGACCCAGTACTTC. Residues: CASRKSGSETQYF.

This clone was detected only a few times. The CDR3 nucleotides are TGTGCCAGTAGTGGTTCGGGCAGTGGAACCTACGAGCAGTACTTC. It encodes CASSGSGSGTYEQYF. The chain joins TRBV19 to TRBJ2-7; D remains unclear. Germline V gives CDR1 LNHDA, CDR2 SQIVND (reference sequence). The CDR3 loop spans 15 amino acids. V dropped 5 bases and J dropped 2 bases, with 16 bases sitting between them.

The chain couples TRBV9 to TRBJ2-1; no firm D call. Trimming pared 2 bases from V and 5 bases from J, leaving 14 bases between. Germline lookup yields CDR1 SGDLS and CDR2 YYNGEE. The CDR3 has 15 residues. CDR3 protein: CASSVPGRDDNEQFF. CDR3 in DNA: TGTGCCAGCAGCGTCCCTGGCCGAGATGACAATGAGCAGTTCTTC.

The CDR3 nucleotides are TGTGCCAACGCCGGGGCCACAGATACGCAGTATTTT. This translates into CANAGATDTQYF. V is TRBV12-3 or TRBV12-4 and J is TRBJ2-3; D might be TRBD1 or TRBD2, each matching 5 bases. With 10 bases removed from V and 2 bases from J, the gap between germline ends came to 10 bases. The CDR3 runs to 12 residues.

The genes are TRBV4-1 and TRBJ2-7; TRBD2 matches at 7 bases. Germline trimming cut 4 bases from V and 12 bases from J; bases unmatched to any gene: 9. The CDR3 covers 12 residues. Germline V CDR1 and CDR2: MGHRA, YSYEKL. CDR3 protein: CASSLAAGVLYF. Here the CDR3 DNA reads TGCGCCAGCAGCCTGGCTGCGGGAGTTCTGTACTTC.

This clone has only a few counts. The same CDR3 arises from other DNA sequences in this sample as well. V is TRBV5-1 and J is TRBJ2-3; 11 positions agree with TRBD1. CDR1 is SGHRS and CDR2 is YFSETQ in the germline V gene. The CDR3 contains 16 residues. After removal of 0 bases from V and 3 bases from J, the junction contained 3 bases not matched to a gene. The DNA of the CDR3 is TGCGCCAGCAGCTTGGCCGGGACAGGGGGAACAGATACGCAGTATTTT. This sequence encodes CASSLAGTGGTDTQYF.

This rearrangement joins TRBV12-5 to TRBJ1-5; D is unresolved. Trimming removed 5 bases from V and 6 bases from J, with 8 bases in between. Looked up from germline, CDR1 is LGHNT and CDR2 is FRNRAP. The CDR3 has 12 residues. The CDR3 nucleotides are TGTGCTAGTGGTCTCCCTACTCAGCCCCAGCATTTT. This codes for CASGLPTQPQHF.

CDR3 region: CASRMGLAEIYNEQFF. CDR3 nucleotide sequence: TGTGCCAGCAGGATGGGACTAGCGGAGATCTACAATGAGCAGTTCTTC. The chain carries TRBV27 and TRBJ2-1; TRBD2 matches at 11 bases. V dropped 6 bases and J dropped 3; count of bases not matched to a gene: 7. The V gene's germline CDR1 is MNHEY and CDR2 SMNVEV (reference sequence). This CDR3 region has 16 residues.

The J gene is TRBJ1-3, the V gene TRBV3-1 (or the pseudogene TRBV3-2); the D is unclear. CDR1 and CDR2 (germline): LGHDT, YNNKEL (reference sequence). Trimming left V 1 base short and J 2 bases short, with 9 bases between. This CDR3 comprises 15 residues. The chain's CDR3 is CASSQVPWPGNTIYF. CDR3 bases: TGTGCCAGCAGCCAAGTCCCTTGGCCTGGAAACACCATATATTTT.

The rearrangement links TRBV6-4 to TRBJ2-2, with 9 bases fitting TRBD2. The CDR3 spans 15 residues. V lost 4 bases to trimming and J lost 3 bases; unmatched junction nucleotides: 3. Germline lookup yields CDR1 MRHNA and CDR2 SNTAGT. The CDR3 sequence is CASSAIAGDTGELFF. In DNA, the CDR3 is TGTGCCAGCAGTGCGATAGCGGGAGACACCGGGGAGCTGTTTTTT.

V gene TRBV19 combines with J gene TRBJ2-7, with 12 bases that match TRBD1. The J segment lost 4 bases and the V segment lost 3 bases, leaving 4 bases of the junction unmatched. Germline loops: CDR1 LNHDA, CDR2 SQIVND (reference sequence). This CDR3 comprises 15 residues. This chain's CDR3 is CASSMGQGAVYEQYF. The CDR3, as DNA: TGTGCCAGTAGTATGGGACAGGGGGCGGTATACGAGCAGTACTTC. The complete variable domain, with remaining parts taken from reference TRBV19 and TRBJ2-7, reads DGGITQSPKYLFRKEGQNVTLSCEQNLNHDAMYWYRQDPGQGLRLIYYSQIVNDFQKGDIAEGYSVSREKKESFPLTVTSAQKNPTAFYLCASSMGQGAVYEQYFGPGTRLTVT.

The CDR3 loop is CASSVASAGEQYF. The CDR3 region has the DNA TGTGCCAGCAGCGTAGCTTCGGCCGGCGAGCAGTACTTC. The J gene is TRBJ2-7, the V gene TRBV9; no firm D call. Trimming cost V 0 bases and J 6 bases, with 10 bases left between them. Germline V gene sequence: CDR1 SGDLS, CDR2 YYNGEE. This CDR3 has 13 residues.

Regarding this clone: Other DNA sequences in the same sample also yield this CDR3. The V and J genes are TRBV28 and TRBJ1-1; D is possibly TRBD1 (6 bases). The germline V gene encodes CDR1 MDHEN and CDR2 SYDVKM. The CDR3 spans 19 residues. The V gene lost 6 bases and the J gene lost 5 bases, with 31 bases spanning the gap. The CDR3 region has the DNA TGTGCCAGCAGATATAGGTCCCCGGGGCAGGGGCCCCAAGGGACTGAAGCTTTCTTT. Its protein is CASRYRSPGQGPQGTEAFF.

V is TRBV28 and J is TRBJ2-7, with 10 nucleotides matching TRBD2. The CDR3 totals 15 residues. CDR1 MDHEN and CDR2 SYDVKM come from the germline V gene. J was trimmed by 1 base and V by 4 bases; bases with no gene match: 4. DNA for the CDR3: TGTGCCAGCAGTTGGCCTAGCGGGAGTTCCTACGAGCAGTACTTC. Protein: CASSWPSGSSYEQYF.

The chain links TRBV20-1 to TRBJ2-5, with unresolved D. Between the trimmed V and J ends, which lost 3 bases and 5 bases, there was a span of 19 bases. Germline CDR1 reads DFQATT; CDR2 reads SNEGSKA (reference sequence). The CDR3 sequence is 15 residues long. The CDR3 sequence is CSASIVGARTETQYF. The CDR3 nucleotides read TGCAGTGCTAGTATTGTGGGTGCTAGAACGGAGACCCAGTACTTC.

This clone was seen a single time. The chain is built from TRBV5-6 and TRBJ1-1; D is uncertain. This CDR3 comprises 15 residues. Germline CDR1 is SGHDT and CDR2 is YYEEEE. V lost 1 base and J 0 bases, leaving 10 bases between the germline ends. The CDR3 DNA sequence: TGTGCCAGCAGCTTGCATGGGGTACTGAACACTGAAGCTTTCTTT. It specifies CASSLHGVLNTEAFF.

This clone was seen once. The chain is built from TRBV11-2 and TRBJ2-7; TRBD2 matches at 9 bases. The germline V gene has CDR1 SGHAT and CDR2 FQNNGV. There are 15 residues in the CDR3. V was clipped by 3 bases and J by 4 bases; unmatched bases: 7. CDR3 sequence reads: CASSFTGTSRYEQYF. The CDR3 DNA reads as TGTGCCAGCAGCTTTACCGGGACTAGCCGGTACGAGCAGTACTTC.